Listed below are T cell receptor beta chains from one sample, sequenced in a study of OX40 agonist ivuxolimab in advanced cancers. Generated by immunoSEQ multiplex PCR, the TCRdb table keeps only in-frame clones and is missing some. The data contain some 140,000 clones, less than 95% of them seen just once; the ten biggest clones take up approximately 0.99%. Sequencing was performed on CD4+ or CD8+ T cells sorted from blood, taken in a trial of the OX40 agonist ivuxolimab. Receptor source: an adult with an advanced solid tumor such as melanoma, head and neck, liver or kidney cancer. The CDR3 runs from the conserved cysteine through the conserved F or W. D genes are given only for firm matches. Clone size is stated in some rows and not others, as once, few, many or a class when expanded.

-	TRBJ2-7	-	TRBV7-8	CASSLVTYEQYF	TGTGCCAGCAGCTTAGTTACCTACGAGCAGTACTTC
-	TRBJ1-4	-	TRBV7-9	CASSFPTNEKLFF	TGTGCCAGCAGCTTCCCAACTAATGAAAAACTGTTTTTT
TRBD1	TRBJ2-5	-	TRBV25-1	CASSESPIQGAGETQYF	TGTGCCAGCAGTGAGTCACCCATCCAGGGGGCGGGAGAGACCCAGTACTTC
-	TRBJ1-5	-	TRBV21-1	CAGLKGEADRGSNQPQHF	TGTGCCGGCCTAAAGGGAGAAGCGGACAGGGGTAGCAATCAGCCCCAGCATTTT
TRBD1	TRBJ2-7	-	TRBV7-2	CASSSRGTGVYEQYF	TGTGCCAGCAGCTCCCGAGGGACAGGGGTATACGAGCAGTACTTC
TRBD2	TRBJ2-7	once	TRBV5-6	CASSPTSGGAYEQYF	TGTGCCAGCAGCCCGACTAGCGGGGGAGCCTACGAGCAGTACTTC
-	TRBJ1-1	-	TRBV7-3	CASKREMNTEAFF	TGTGCCAGCAAACGGGAAATGAACACTGAAGCTTTCTTT
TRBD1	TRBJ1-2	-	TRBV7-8	CASSTRQGPPILGGYTF	TGTGCCAGCAGCACCCGACAGGGACCCCCAATCCTGGGGGGCTACACCTTC
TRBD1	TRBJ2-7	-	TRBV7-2	CASSFQQGAQEQYF	TGTGCCAGCAGCTTCCAACAGGGGGCGCAAGAGCAGTACTTC
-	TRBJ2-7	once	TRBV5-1	CASSLFPIASYEQYF	TGCGCCAGCAGCTTGTTCCCCATTGCGTCCTACGAGCAGTACTTC
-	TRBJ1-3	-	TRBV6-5	CASRLTGSGNTIYF	TGTGCCAGCAGGCTTACAGGGTCTGGAAACACCATATATTTT
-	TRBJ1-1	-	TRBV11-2	CASSSTLMNTEAFF	TGTGCCAGCAGCTCGACGTTGATGAACACTGAAGCTTTCTTT
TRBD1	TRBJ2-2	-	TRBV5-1	CASSLQGGSTGELFF	TGCGCCAGCAGCTTACAGGGGGGTAGCACCGGGGAGCTGTTTTTT
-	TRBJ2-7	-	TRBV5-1	CASSTDSLVYEQYF	TGCGCCAGCAGCACGGACAGCTTGGTTTACGAGCAGTACTTC
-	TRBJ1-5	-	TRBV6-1	CASTTGYSNQPQHF	TGTGCCAGCACTACAGGCTATAGCAATCAGCCCCAGCATTTT
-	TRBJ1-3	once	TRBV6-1	CASSEARASGNTIYF	TGTGCCAGCAGTGAAGCCAGGGCCTCTGGAAACACCATATATTTT
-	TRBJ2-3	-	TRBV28	CASTSGQSHHTQYF	TGTGCCAGCACATCGGGACAAAGCCACCATACGCAGTATTTT
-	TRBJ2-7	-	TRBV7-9	CASSLEQGPYEQYF	TGTGCCAGCAGCTTAGAACAGGGACCCTACGAGCAGTACTTC
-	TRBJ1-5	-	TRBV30	CAWSVLGVNQPQHF	TGTGCCTGGAGTGTACTCGGGGTTAATCAGCCCCAGCATTTT
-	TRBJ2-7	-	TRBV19	CASSLQGTRAYEQYF	TGTGCCAGTAGTCTCCAGGGTACTCGAGCCTACGAGCAGTACTTC
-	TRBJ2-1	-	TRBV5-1	CASSTGINYNEQFF	TGCGCCAGCAGCACGGGGATTAACTACAATGAGCAGTTCTTC
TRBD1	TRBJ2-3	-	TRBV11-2	CASSLSKGAGTDTQYF	TGTGCCAGCAGCCTTAGTAAGGGGGCTGGGACAGATACGCAGTATTTT
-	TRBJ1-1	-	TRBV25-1	CASATLTNTEAFF	TGTGCCAGCGCAACTCTGACGAACACTGAAGCTTTCTTT
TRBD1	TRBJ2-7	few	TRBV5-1	CASSRGQGALEQYF	TGCGCCAGCAGCCGAGGACAGGGGGCGTTGGAGCAGTACTTC
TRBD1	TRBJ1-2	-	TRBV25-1	CASSEGTGRGYGYTF	TGTGCCAGCAGTGAGGGGACAGGGCGCGGCTATGGCTACACCTTC
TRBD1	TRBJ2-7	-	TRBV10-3	CAIRRTGTESGEQYF	TGTGCCATCAGAAGGACCGGGACAGAGAGTGGCGAGCAGTACTTC
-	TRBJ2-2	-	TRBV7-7	CASSQSRRIGELFF	TGTGCTAGCAGCCAGTCCCGGCGGATCGGGGAGCTGTTTTTT
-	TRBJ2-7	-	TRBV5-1	CASSQQGVWAYEQYF	TGCGCCAGCAGCCAACAGGGAGTTTGGGCCTACGAGCAGTACTTC
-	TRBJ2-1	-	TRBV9	CASSVGQSSSYNEQFF	TGTGCCAGCAGCGTAGGCCAGTCGAGCTCCTACAATGAGCAGTTCTTC
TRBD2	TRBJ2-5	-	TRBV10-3	CAISASTSGSVEGVTQYF	TGTGCCATCAGTGCCTCTACGAGCGGGAGTGTAGAGGGCGTGACCCAGTACTTC
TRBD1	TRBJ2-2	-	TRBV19	CASSSGTDYTGELFF	TGTGCCAGTAGTTCCGGGACAGATTACACCGGGGAGCTGTTTTTT
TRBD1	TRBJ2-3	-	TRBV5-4	CASSFETGGPDTQYF	TGTGCCAGCAGCTTCGAAACAGGGGGCCCCGATACGCAGTATTTT
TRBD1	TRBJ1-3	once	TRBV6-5	CASSYSTGGSGNTIYF	TGTGCCAGCAGTTACTCGACAGGGGGCTCTGGAAACACCATATATTTT
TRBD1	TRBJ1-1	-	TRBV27	CASSLYGQGWNTEAFF	TGTGCCAGCAGTTTATATGGACAGGGCTGGAACACTGAAGCTTTCTTT
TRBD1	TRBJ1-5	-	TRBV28	CASSSPGTGNQPQHF	TGTGCCAGCAGCTCTCCCGGGACAGGGAATCAGCCCCAGCATTTT
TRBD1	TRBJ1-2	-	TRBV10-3	CAISAGQGTGGYTF	TGTGCCATCAGTGCCGGACAGGGTACTGGTGGCTACACCTTC
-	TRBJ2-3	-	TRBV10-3	CAISRPTDTQYF	TGTGCCATCAGCAGACCGACAGATACGCAGTATTTT
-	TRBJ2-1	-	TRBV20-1	CSAADRNEQFF	TGCAGTGCTGCAGACCGCAATGAGCAGTTCTTC
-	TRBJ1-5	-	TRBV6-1	CASSKDRNQPQHF	TGTGCCAGCAGTAAAGACAGAAATCAGCCCCAGCATTTT
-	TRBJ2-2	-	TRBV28	CASSFRSGGTGELFF	TGTGCCAGCAGTTTTAGGTCAGGAGGGACCGGGGAGCTGTTTTTT